This entry describes one T cell receptor (beta chain). The data were obtained in a study of tumor-infiltrating lymphocytes in localized non-small cell lung cancer. The CDR3 loop spans 15 amino acids. The junction had 9 bases not matched to a gene; V was cut back by 4 bases and J by 4 bases. Germline CDR1 is SEHNR and CDR2 is FQNEAQ (reference sequence). Measured with immunoSEQ multiplex PCR; TCRdb has only the in-frame clones, and not every one. The sample carries approximately 4,000 clones, 60% to 85% recorded once. This sequence originates from a human donor with non-small cell lung cancer. The V and J genes are TRBV7-9 and TRBJ1-2, with 7 positions matching TRBD1. Sequenced sample: uninvolved lung tissue not adjacent to the tumor. CDR3 nucleotides: TGTGCCAGCAGCTCAACTATGGGACAGTCCTATGGCTACACCTTC. It yields the protein CASSSTMGQSYGYTF.